This T cell receptor beta chain was captured in a study of blood T cell repertoires in COVID-19. About the research overall: Material from acute and convalescent COVID-19 was sourced from the United States, Italy and Spain.

Original data processing: Amplification of reference gene primers provided the estimated nucleated cell counts. TCRdb keeps only in-frame clones here, not all; method: immunoSEQ multiplex PCR. Clone size and V and J calls were adopted from that table, with D and trimming inferred from the DNA. The data contain 140,000 or so clones, roughly 90% of them singletons. V shed 2 bases and J shed 0 bases, with 14 bases lying between them. CDR1 and CDR2 from the germline V gene are KGHSH and LQKENI. This CDR3 comprises 17 residues. Enrolment of Seattle patients took place during active infection, and they were followed longitudinally.

The clonotype comes from a human donor with COVID-19, enrolled during active disease. The donor label of this sample is uncertain. The chain carries TRBV18 and TRBJ1-5; D is unclear. What was sequenced was peripheral blood. This CDR3 reads CASSPDRPRNSNQPQHF. CDR3 nucleotide sequence: TGTGCCAGCTCACCAGACCGACCCAGGAATAGCAATCAGCCCCAGCATTTT.